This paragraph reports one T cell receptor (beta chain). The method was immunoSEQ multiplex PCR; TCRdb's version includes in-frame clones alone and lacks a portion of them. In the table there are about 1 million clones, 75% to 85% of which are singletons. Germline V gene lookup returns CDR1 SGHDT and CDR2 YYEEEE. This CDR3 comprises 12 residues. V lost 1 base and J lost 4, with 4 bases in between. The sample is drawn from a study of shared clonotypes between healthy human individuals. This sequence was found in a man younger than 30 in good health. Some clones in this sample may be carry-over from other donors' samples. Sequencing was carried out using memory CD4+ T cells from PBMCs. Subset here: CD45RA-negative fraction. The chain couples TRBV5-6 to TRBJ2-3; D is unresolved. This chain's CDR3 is CASSLQSDTQYF. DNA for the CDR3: TGTGCCAGCAGCTTGCAGTCAGATACGCAGTATTTT.